This T cell receptor beta chain was observed in a study of CD8 T cells in Susac syndrome. Sequencing targeted TCR beta in T cells from blood (CD8+ and CD4+). Negative isolation yielded CD4+ and CD8+ T cells, and FACS enriched TEMRA cells. V was cut by 0 bases and J by 1 base, with 15 bases left in between. Per the germline V gene, CDR1 is SGHAT and CDR2 is FQNNGV. The CDR3 contains 17 residues. With random hexamers, roughly 0.45 to 1 ug RNA was reverse transcribed. An immunoSEQ multiplex PCR amplified TCR beta CDR3 over 54 Vbeta and 13 Jbeta. MiXCR, run by TCRdb on the immunoSEQ multiplex PCR reads, gives a single entry per CDR3 protein. The data show about 430,000 distinct CDR3 sequences, more than 70% seen once.

Sequencing used CD8+ T cells from PBMCs. The receptor was isolated from a human donor with multiple sclerosis. The chain links TRBV11-2 to TRBJ1-1; D is undetermined. CDR3 nucleotides: TGTGCCAGCAGCTTAGAATTTGGGGTAGTCCCGAACACTGAAGCTTTCTTT. The encoded protein is CASSLEFGVVPNTEAFF.